This TCR beta chain came from a study of blood T cell repertoires in COVID-19. Across the whole study: From the United States, Italy and Spain came samples of acute and convalescent COVID-19. From T cells, B-cell-depleted T cells, or PBMCs came the material, which was cDNA or gDNA.

CDR1 and CDR2 from the germline V gene are KGHSH and LQKENI. The CDR3 runs to 14 residues. V was pared by 6 bases and J by 6 bases, with 17 bases between. In the source study's methods: Counts of nucleated cells, estimated from reference gene primer amplification, were obtained. Some clones are missing from TCRdb's copy, which holds only in-frame ones; the method was immunoSEQ multiplex PCR. The DNA was the basis for D and trimming; V, J and clone size are from that table. Of fewer than 200,000 clones in the sample, 80% to 85% were seen once. The chain employs TRBV18 and TRBJ1-1; TRBD1 might be the D (6 bases). This sequence was found in a man aged 70 or older with active or convalescent COVID-19. The sample taken for sequencing was peripheral blood. CDR3: CASSTAQGAAEAFF. The CDR3 DNA reads as TGTGCCAGCTCCACGGCACAGGGAGCGGCTGAAGCTTTCTTT.